This T cell receptor beta chain came from a study of naive and memory T cell subsets. Two oligonucleotides, mixed equimolar, formed the beta constant-region primer covering TRBC1 and TRBC2. Nested alpha and beta constant-region primers with the SP2 primer drove four PCR rounds on ligated cDNA. TCRdb reanalysed the UMI-ligation and nested PCR reads using MiXCR and keeps one entry per CDR3 protein. The sample includes 150,000 or so distinct CDR3 sequences, approximately 22% of them seen just once. Study-level findings and limits: Possibly reflecting memory cells re-expressing CD45RA, a few larger clonotypes occurred in naive repertoires, especially CD8.

This clonotype was detected only a few times. Antigen: not known. CDR3 size: 16 residues. Looked up from germline, CDR1 is MNHEY and CDR2 is SVGEGT. The trim removed 6 bases at V and 5 bases at J, leaving 12 bases unmatched. The specimen sequenced was naive CD4+ T cells from blood. The clonotype comes from a human donor in good health. The chain carries TRBV6-2 or TRBV6-3 and TRBJ2-3, with 9 bases that match TRBD2. In DNA form, the CDR3 reads TGTGCCAGCAGGCCCTTTCGCGGGAGGGCCGTAGATACGCAGTATTTT. Protein: CASRPFRGRAVDTQYF.